This T cell receptor (beta chain) was profiled in a study of blood T cells in healthy people across ages. This CDR3 is built from 12 residues. Trimming took off 5 bases at V and 1 base at J, with 8 bases between the two ends. Germline V lookup: CDR1 GTSNPN, CDR2 SVGIG (reference sequence). Using a J-beta primer mix together with a sample-barcoded 5' primer, a second PCR was run for roughly 6 to 12 cycles. The template-switch adaptor was a 5' adaptor with 12 random nucleotides. It tagged each cDNA molecule. From the 5' RACE reads, TCRdb called clonotypes with MiXCR, one entry per CDR3 protein. The data hold about 1.6 million distinct CDR3 sequences, with approximately 32% observed a single time.

This chain links TRBV30 with TRBJ1-1; D not resolved. The sequencing sample was made of blood. This clonotype was obtained from a woman in her twenties or thirties in good health. The CDR3 sequence is CAWARQNTEAFF. The CDR3, as DNA: TGTGCCTGGGCCCGACAGAACACTGAAGCTTTCTTT.